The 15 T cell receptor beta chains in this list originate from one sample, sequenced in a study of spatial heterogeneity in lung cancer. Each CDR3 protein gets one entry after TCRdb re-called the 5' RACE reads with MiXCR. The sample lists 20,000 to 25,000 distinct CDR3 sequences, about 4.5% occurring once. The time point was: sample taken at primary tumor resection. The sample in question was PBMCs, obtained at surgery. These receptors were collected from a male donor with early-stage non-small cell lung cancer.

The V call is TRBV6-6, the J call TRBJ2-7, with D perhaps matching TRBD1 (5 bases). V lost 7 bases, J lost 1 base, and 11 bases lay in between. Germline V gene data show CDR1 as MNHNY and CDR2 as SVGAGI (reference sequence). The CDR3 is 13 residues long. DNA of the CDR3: TGTGCCAGCACGTGGGGCAGTTCCTACGAGCAGTACTTC. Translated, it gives CASTWGSSYEQYF.

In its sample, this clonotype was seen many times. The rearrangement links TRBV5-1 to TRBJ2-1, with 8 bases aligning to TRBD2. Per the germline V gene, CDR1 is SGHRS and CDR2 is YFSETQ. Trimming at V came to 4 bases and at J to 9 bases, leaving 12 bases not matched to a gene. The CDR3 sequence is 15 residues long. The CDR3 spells CASSLTSGGVIEQFF. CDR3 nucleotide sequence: TGCGCCAGCAGCCTTACTAGCGGAGGCGTAATTGAGCAGTTCTTC. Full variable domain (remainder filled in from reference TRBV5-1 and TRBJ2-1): KAGVTQTPRYLIKTRGQQVTLSCSPISGHRSVSWYQQTPGQGLQFLFEYFSETQRNKGNFPGRFSGRQFSNSRSEMNVSTLELGDSALYLCASSLTSGGVIEQFFGPGTRLTVL.

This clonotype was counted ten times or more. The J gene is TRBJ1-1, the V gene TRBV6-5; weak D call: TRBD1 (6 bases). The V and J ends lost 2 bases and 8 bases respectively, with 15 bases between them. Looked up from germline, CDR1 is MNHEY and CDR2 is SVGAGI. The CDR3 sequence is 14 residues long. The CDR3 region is CASSYVSRDKEAFF. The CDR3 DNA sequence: TGTGCCAGCAGTTACGTTTCCCGGGACAAGGAAGCTTTCTTT.

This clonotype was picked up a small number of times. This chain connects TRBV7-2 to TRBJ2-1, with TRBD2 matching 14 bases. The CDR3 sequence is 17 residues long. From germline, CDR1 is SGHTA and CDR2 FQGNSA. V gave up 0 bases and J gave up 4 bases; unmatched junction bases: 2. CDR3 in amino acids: CASSLARTSGGYNEQFF. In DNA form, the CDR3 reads TGTGCCAGCAGCTTAGCGCGGACTAGCGGGGGGTACAATGAGCAGTTCTTC.

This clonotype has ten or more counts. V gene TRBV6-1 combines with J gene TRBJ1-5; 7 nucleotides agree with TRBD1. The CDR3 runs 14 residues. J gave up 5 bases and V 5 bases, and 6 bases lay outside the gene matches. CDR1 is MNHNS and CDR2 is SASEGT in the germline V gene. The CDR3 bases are TGTGCCAGCAGTACAGGACAGGATTATCAGCCCCAGCATTTT. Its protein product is CASSTGQDYQPQHF.

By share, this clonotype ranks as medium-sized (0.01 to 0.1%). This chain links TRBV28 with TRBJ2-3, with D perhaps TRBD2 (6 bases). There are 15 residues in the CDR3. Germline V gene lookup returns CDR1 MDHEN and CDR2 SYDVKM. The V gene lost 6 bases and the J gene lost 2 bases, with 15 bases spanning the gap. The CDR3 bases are TGTGCCAGCAGCCGAACTAGCTACCCCACAGATACGCAGTATTTT. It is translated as CASSRTSYPTDTQYF.

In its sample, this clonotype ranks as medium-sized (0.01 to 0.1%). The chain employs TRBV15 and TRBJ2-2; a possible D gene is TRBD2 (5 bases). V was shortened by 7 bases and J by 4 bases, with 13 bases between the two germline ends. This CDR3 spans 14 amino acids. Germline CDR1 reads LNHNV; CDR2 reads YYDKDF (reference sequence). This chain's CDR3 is CATKSGTATGELFF. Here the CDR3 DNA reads TGTGCCACCAAAAGCGGAACTGCCACCGGGGAGCTGTTTTTT.

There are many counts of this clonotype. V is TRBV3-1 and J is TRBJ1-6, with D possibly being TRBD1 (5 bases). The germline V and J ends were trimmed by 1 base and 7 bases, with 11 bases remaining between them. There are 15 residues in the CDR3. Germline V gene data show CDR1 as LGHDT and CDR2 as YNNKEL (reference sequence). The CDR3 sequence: CASSQGDLTNSPLHF. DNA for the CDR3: TGTGCCAGCAGCCAAGGGGACCTAACGAATTCACCCCTCCACTTT. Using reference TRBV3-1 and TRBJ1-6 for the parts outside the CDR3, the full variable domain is DTAVSQTPKYLVTQMGNDKSIKCEQNLGHDTMYWYKQDSKKFLKIMFSYNNKELIINETVPNRFSPKSPDKAHLNLHINSLELGDSAVYFCASSQGDLTNSPLHFGNGTRLTVT.

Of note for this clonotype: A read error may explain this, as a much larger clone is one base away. CDR3 sequence reads: CASTPGLNQPQYF. The CDR3 DNA is TGTGCCAGCACCCCGGGGCTCAATCAGCCCCAGTATTTT. The V gene is TRBV6-5, the J gene TRBJ1-5; D may correspond to TRBD1 or TRBD2 (5 bases each). The J call is in doubt because the DNA end fits TRBJ2-3 better. Germline-derived CDR1 and CDR2 are MNHEY and SVGAGI. The CDR3 has 13 amino acids.

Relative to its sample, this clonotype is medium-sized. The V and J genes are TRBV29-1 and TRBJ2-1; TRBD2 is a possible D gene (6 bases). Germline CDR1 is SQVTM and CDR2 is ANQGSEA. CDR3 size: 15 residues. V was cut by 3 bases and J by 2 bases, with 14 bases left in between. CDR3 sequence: CSVERREAAYNEQFF. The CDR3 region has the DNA TGCAGCGTTGAGCGGAGGGAGGCAGCCTACAATGAGCAGTTCTTC.

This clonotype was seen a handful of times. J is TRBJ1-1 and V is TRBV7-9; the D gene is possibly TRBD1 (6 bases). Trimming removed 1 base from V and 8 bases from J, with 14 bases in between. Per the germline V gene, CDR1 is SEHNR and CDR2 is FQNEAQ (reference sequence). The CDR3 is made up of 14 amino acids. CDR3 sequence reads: CASSLEGAGTEAFF. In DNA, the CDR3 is TGTGCCAGCAGCTTAGAAGGCGCAGGGACAGAAGCTTTCTTT. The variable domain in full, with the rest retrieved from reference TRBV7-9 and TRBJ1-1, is DTGVSQNPRHKITKRGQNVTFRCDPISEHNRLYWYRQTLGQGPEFLTYFQNEAQLEKSRLLSDRFSAERPKGSFSTLEIQRTEQGDSAMYLCASSLEGAGTEAFFGQGTRLTVV.

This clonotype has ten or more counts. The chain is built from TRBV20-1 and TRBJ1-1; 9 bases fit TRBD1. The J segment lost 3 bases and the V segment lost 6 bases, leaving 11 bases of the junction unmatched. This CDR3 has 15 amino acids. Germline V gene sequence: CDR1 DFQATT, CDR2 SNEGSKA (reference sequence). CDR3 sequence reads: CSAPGQGGEYTEAFF. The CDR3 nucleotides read TGCAGTGCCCCGGGACAGGGTGGAGAGTACACTGAAGCTTTCTTT.

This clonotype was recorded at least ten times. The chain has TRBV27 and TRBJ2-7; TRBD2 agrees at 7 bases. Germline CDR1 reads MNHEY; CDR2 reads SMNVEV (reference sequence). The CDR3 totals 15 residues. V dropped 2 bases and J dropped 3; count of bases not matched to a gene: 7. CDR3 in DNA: TGTGCCAGCAGTTTAGCGGCTAGCGGCCGCTACGAGCAGTACTTC. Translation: CASSLAASGRYEQYF.

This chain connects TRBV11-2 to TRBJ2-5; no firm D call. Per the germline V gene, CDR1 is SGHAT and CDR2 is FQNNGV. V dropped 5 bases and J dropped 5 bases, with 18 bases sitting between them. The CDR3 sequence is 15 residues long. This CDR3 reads CASSLRVALGETQYF. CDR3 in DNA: TGTGCCAGCAGCCTTAGGGTAGCCCTCGGGGAGACCCAGTACTTC.

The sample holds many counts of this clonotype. CDR3 protein: CASRVAGVDPGELFF. DNA of the CDR3: TGTGCCAGCAGAGTAGCGGGAGTGGACCCCGGGGAGCTGTTTTTT. V and J are TRBV4-2 and TRBJ2-2, with 9 positions matching TRBD2. The germline V gene has CDR1 LGHNA and CDR2 YNFKEQ. This CDR3 has 15 amino acids. V was clipped by 6 bases and J by 6 bases; unmatched bases: 8.